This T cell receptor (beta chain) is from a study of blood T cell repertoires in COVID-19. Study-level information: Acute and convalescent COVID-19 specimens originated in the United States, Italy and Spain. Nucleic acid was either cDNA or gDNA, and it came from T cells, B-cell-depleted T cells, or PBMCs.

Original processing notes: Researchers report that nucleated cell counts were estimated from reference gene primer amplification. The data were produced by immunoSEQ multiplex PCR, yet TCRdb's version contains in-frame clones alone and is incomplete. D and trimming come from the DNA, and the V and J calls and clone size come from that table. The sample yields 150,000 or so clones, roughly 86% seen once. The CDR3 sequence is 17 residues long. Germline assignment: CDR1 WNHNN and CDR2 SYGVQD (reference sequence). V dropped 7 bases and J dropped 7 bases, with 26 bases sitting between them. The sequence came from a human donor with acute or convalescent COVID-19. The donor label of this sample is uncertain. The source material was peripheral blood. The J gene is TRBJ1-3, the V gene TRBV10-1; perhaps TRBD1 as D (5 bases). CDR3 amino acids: CASINIRANLIWNTIYF. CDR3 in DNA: TGCGCCAGCATTAACATCAGGGCCAATCTTATTTGGAACACCATATATTTT.